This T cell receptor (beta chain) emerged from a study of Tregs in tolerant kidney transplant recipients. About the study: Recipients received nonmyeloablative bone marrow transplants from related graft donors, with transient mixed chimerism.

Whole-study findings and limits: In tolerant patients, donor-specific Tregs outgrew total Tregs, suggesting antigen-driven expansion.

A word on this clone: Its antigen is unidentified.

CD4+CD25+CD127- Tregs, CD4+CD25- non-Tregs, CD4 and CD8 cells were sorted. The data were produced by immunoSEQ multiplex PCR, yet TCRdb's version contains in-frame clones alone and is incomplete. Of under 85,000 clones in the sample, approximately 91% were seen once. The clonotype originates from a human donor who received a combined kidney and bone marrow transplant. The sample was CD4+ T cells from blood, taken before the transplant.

The CDR3 sequence is CASSLGRARTEAFF. CDR3 nucleotides: TGTGCCAGCAGCTTGGGCAGGGCGAGGACTGAAGCTTTCTTT. The V and J genes are TRBV5-4 and TRBJ1-1, with D possibly matching TRBD1 (5 bases). CDR1 is SGHNT, CDR2 YYREEE, per germline (reference sequence). Trimming cost V 0 bases and J 5 bases, with 11 bases left between them. There are 14 residues in the CDR3.